These 27 T cell receptor beta chains were all obtained from the same sample, sequenced in a study of PD-L1 blockade in urothelial cancer. Only in-frame clones appear in the TCRdb table, and some are missing; sequencing was by immunoSEQ multiplex PCR. Of around 70,000 clones in the sample, 80% to 85% were seen once. Sequenced material: PBMCs, taken around atezolizumab (anti-PD-L1) treatment. Receptors were obtained from a man aged 65 to 85 with urothelial cancer.

The chain employs TRBV5-4 and TRBJ1-3; TRBD1 might be the D (6 bases). Deletions cut 2 bases from V and 0 bases from J, with 12 bases between. The CDR3 extends over 16 amino acids. Germline V gene data show CDR1 as SGHNT and CDR2 as YYREEE (reference sequence). As DNA, the CDR3 is TGTGCCAGCAGCTTAGACAGGAGATCCTCTGGAAACACCATATATTTT. This encodes CASSLDRRSSGNTIYF.

This clone has only one observation. The CDR3 loop is CASSTTGGGSGPYEQYF. As DNA, the CDR3 is TGTGCCAGTAGTACCACCGGGGGGGGTAGCGGTCCCTACGAGCAGTACTTC. The chain recombines TRBV19 with TRBJ2-7; 8 bases align to TRBD2. The CDR3 runs 17 residues. Germline values: CDR1 LNHDA, CDR2 SQIVND (reference sequence). Trimming at V came to 4 bases and at J to 2 bases, leaving 13 bases not matched to a gene.

The chain uses TRBV25-1 and TRBJ2-7, with 8 bases that match TRBD1. This CDR3 has 15 amino acids. The germline gives CDR1 MGHDK, CDR2 SYGVNS. The trim removed 6 bases at V and 4 bases at J, leaving 11 bases unmatched. The CDR3 nucleotides are TGTGCCAGCAGCCCCTTTGGACAGGGAACGTACGAGCAGTACTTC. Its translation is CASSPFGQGTYEQYF.

As to this clone: The same CDR3 is also encoded by other DNA sequences in this sample. This rearrangement joins TRBV5-1 to TRBJ2-3, with D hard to call. The V gene's germline CDR1 is SGHRS and CDR2 YFSETQ. V gave up 0 bases and J gave up 1 base, with 6 bases separating them. The CDR3 extends over 14 amino acids. The CDR3 protein is CASSLASGTDTQYF. DNA for the CDR3: TGCGCCAGCAGCTTGGCGAGTGGCACAGATACGCAGTATTTT.

The genes are TRBV11-2 and TRBJ2-2; the match to TRBD2 covers 8 bases. The V and J ends lost 5 bases and 2 bases, in that order; junction bases with no gene match: 4. The CDR3 totals 15 residues. Germline V gives CDR1 SGHAT, CDR2 FQNNGV. Written as DNA, the CDR3 is TGTGCCAGCAGCCAAGCGGGGGCAAACACCGGGGAGCTGTTTTTT. Its protein is CASSQAGANTGELFF.

The chain uses TRBV7-6 and TRBJ2-3; 7 bases agree with TRBD2. Germline values: CDR1 SGHVS, CDR2 FNYEAQ. The CDR3 loop spans 16 amino acids. J lost 3 bases, V lost 5 bases, and 11 bases had no gene match. As DNA, the CDR3 is TGTGCCAGCAGCCCGACTAGCCCTTTAGGAACAGATACGCAGTATTTT. Its protein product is CASSPTSPLGTDTQYF.

This clone was seen a handful of times. The chain uses TRBV7-9 and TRBJ1-1, with TRBD1 matching 7 bases. There are 11 residues in the CDR3. The J segment lost 3 bases and the V segment lost 10 bases, leaving 2 bases of the junction unmatched. Germline values: CDR1 SEHNR, CDR2 FQNEAQ (reference sequence). CDR3 amino acids: CATQGDTEAFF. In DNA form, the CDR3 reads TGTGCCACCCAGGGGGACACTGAAGCTTTCTTT.

The CDR3 loop is CSVAQTGMNTEAFF. CDR3 nucleotide sequence: TGCAGCGTCGCCCAGACAGGGATGAACACTGAAGCTTTCTTT. The V gene is TRBV29-1, the J gene TRBJ1-1; 7 positions match TRBD1. The CDR3 is 14 amino acids. After removal of 6 bases from V and 0 bases from J, the junction contained 7 bases not matched to a gene. Germline CDR1 is SQVTM and CDR2 is ANQGSEA.

In its sample, this clone was seen once. The chain employs TRBV19 and TRBJ2-7; 8 nucleotides agree with TRBD1. This CDR3 is built from 16 residues. V dropped 4 bases and J dropped 1; count of bases not matched to a gene: 9. The germline V gene encodes CDR1 LNHDA and CDR2 SQIVND (reference sequence). The CDR3 coding sequence is TGTGCCAGTAGTAGCCGACAGGGGTTGGTTTCCTACGAGCAGTACTTC. It is translated as CASSSRQGLVSYEQYF. The full variable domain, rest sourced from reference TRBV19 and TRBJ2-7, is DGGITQSPKYLFRKEGQNVTLSCEQNLNHDAMYWYRQDPGQGLRLIYYSQIVNDFQKGDIAEGYSVSREKKESFPLTVTSAQKNPTAFYLCASSSRQGLVSYEQYFGPGTRLTVT.

The CDR3 loop is CASSLQGVANTGELFF. Written as DNA, the CDR3 is TGCGCCAGCAGCTTACAGGGGGTTGCGAACACCGGGGAGCTGTTTTTT. The rearrangement links TRBV5-1 to TRBJ2-2, with TRBD1 matching 8 bases. CDR1 and CDR2 (germline): SGHRS, YFSETQ. This CDR3 contains 16 residues. Trimming removed 2 bases from V and 0 bases from J; junction bases left unmatched: 3.

This chain uses TRBV28 with TRBJ1-5; possibly TRBD1 for D (6 bases). V was cut by 5 bases and J by 2 bases, with 13 bases left in between. CDR3 length: 15 residues. The germline CDR1 and CDR2 sequences are MDHEN and SYDVKM. The CDR3 DNA is TGTGCCAGCAGTGCGCGGGGGCAAGGCAATCAGCCCCAGCATTTT. It codes for CASSARGQGNQPQHF.

The chain couples TRBV4-1 to TRBJ2-7; D possibly corresponds to TRBD1 (5 bases). This CDR3 is built from 18 residues. The ends were cut back, 0 bases at V and 3 bases at J, with 21 bases in the middle. Germline loops: CDR1 MGHRA, CDR2 YSYEKL. The CDR3 region is CASSQEPRLRVSDYEQYF. Here the CDR3 DNA reads TGCGCCAGCAGCCAAGAGCCTCGACTCAGGGTCTCCGACTACGAGCAGTACTTC.

The CDR3 spells CASITTGGSNQPQHF. In DNA form, the CDR3 reads TGTGCCAGCATCACGACAGGGGGATCCAATCAGCCCCAGCATTTT. This chain joins TRBV28 and TRBJ1-5, with 9 bases identical to TRBD1. The V gene end was trimmed by 7 bases and the J gene end by 3 bases; junction bases not matched to a gene: 7. CDR3 size: 15 residues. Per germline, CDR1 MDHEN and CDR2 SYDVKM. The full variable domain, its missing parts supplied by reference TRBV28 and TRBJ1-5, is DVKVTQSSRYLVKRTGEKVFLECVQDMDHENMFWYRQDPGLGLRLIYFSYDVKMKEKGDIPEGYSVSREKKERFSLILESASTNQTSMYLCASITTGGSNQPQHFGDGTRLSIL.

This rearrangement joins TRBV7-9 to TRBJ1-1; D gene uncertain. Germline V lookup: CDR1 SEHNR, CDR2 FQNEAQ (reference sequence). V shed 1 base and J shed 4 bases, with 7 bases lying between them. CDR3 length: 13 amino acids. The CDR3 DNA reads as TGTGCCAGCAGCTTAGGTGGGCGCACTGAAGCTTTCTTT. Protein product: CASSLGGRTEAFF.

This chain joins TRBV11-3 and TRBJ1-2; 7 bases match TRBD1. CDR3 length: 14 amino acids. Germline lookup yields CDR1 SGHNT and CDR2 YENEEA. Losses at the gene ends were 8 bases for V and 5 bases for J; bases not matched to a gene: 11. The CDR3 coding sequence is TGTGCCAGCCTCCAGGGGGGATCGGGTTATGGCTACACCTTC. This encodes CASLQGGSGYGYTF.

This clone was seen only once. V usage is TRBV9 and J usage is TRBJ2-7; possibly TRBD2 for D (5 bases). There are 17 residues in the CDR3. V dropped 4 bases and J dropped 5 bases, with 25 bases sitting between them. CDR1 is SGDLS and CDR2 is YYNGEE in the germline V gene. CDR3 amino acids: CASSLNPAPRAGDEQYF. As DNA, the CDR3 is TGTGCCAGCAGCCTAAACCCTGCCCCGAGAGCCGGGGACGAGCAGTACTTC.

This clone has a count of ten or more. The chain links TRBV7-9 to TRBJ2-2; D is ambiguous. Trimming pared 5 bases from V and 6 bases from J, leaving 13 bases between. There are 14 residues in the CDR3. Germline V gene sequence: CDR1 SEHNR, CDR2 FQNEAQ (reference sequence). Written as DNA, the CDR3 is TGTGCCAGCAGCGTGTTCGGCACAGCCGGGGAGCTGTTTTTT. Its translation: CASSVFGTAGELFF. The entire variable domain, with the rest obtained from reference TRBV7-9 and TRBJ2-2, is as follows: DTGVSQNPRHKITKRGQNVTFRCDPISEHNRLYWYRQTLGQGPEFLTYFQNEAQLEKSRLLSDRFSAERPKGSFSTLEIQRTEQGDSAMYLCASSVFGTAGELFFGEGSRLTVL.

In its sample, this clone was seen a few times. This chain uses TRBV2 with TRBJ1-2; no definite D call. Germline V gives CDR1 SNHLY, CDR2 FYNNEI. V was clipped by 7 bases and J by 8 bases, with 26 bases between them. The CDR3 runs 16 residues. CDR3 sequence reads: CASKGKGVLKAIGYTF. CDR3 DNA sequence: TGTGCCAGCAAAGGGAAGGGAGTCCTTAAGGCAATAGGCTACACCTTC.

J is TRBJ2-1 and V is TRBV29-1; 7 nucleotides match TRBD1. The CDR3 has 13 amino acids. V lost 4 bases, J lost 5 bases, and 5 bases stayed unmatched. Germline assignment: CDR1 SQVTM and CDR2 ANQGSEA. CDR3 amino acids: CSVGYRGDNEQFF. CDR3 DNA sequence: TGCAGCGTTGGGTACAGGGGTGACAATGAGCAGTTCTTC.

The table lists this clone with a few counts. V usage is TRBV11-2 and J usage is TRBJ1-2; TRBD1 might be the D (5 bases). Per the germline V gene, CDR1 is SGHAT and CDR2 is FQNNGV. V was pared by 2 bases and J by 2 bases, with 12 bases between. This CDR3 comprises 15 residues. The CDR3 loop reads CASSLWEGWNYGYTF. In nucleotides, the CDR3 is TGTGCCAGCAGCTTATGGGAGGGGTGGAACTATGGCTACACCTTC. Full variable domain (remainder filled in from reference TRBV11-2 and TRBJ1-2): EAGVAQSPRYKIIEKRQSVAFWCNPISGHATLYWYQQILGQGPKLLIQFQNNGVVDDSQLPKDRFSAERLKGVDSTLKIQPAKLEDSAVYLCASSLWEGWNYGYTFGSGTRLTVV.

This chain links TRBV18 with TRBJ2-2; 12 bases are a match to TRBD2. This CDR3 has 16 residues. V was pared by 2 bases and J by 4 bases, with 2 bases of the junction left unmatched. Germline assignment: CDR1 KGHSH and CDR2 LQKENI. CDR3 sequence reads: CASSPVTSGSTGELFF. The CDR3 DNA reads TGTGCCAGCTCACCAGTGACTAGCGGGAGCACCGGGGAGCTGTTTTTT.

The chain combines TRBV21-1 with TRBJ2-3; no DNA check was done on the table's D call, TRBD2. TRBV21-1 counts as a pseudogene. The CDR3 contains 16 residues. CDR3 loop: CASSKEGRGVTDTQYF. CDR3 in DNA: TGTGCCAGCAGCAAAGAGGGGAGGGGAGTAACAGATACGCAGTATTTT.

In DNA form, the CDR3 reads TGCGCCAGCGGCGAACAGGGGTACGAGCAGTACTTC. This codes for CASGEQGYEQYF. The chain employs TRBV5-1 and TRBJ2-7; 7 nucleotides line up with TRBD1. This CDR3 contains 12 residues. Unmatched junction bases numbered 5, after V lost 7 bases and J lost 4 bases. Germline lookup yields CDR1 SGHRS and CDR2 YFSETQ.

The genes are TRBV6-1 and TRBJ1-5; weak D call: TRBD1 (5 bases). V was clipped by 3 bases and J by 1 base, with 13 bases between them. The CDR3 totals 16 residues. The germline V gene encodes CDR1 MNHNS and CDR2 SASEGT. CDR3 region: CASSDFGGGSNQPQHF. The CDR3 DNA reads TGTGCCAGCAGTGATTTCGGGGGAGGAAGCAATCAGCCCCAGCATTTT.

This clone has just a few counts. V usage is TRBV27 and J usage is TRBJ2-7; weak D call: TRBD2 (5 bases). Trimming took 4 bases from V and 1 from J, leaving 11 bases between them. This CDR3 is built from 14 residues. CDR1 and CDR2 from the germline V gene are MNHEY and SMNVEV (reference sequence). CDR3 sequence: CASSWGPGSYEQYF. The CDR3 DNA is TGTGCCAGCAGTTGGGGTCCGGGGTCCTACGAGCAGTACTTC.

The V call is TRBV10-3, the J call TRBJ2-1; unclear D gene. CDR3 size: 12 residues. The V and J ends lost 6 bases and 6 bases respectively, with 9 bases between them. Germline CDR1 ENHRY, CDR2 SYGVKD. CDR3 loop: CAIRLNSNEQFF. The CDR3 coding sequence is TGTGCCATCAGACTAAATAGCAATGAGCAGTTCTTC.

The V call is TRBV7-9, the J call TRBJ2-7; 7 bases align to TRBD1. The CDR3 extends over 13 amino acids. Germline V gene sequence: CDR1 SEHNR, CDR2 FQNEAQ (reference sequence). V shed 8 bases and J 3 bases; nucleotides not matched to a gene: 7. The CDR3 sequence: CASGVGTDYEQYF. The CDR3 nucleotides are TGTGCCAGCGGGGTGGGGACAGACTACGAGCAGTACTTC.